A single sample is the source of the 25 T cell receptor beta chains below, sequenced in a study of cytomegalovirus exposure and HLA in healthy donors. Use of 60 Vbeta and 13 Jbeta primers characterized the PCR. Profiled with immunoSEQ multiplex PCR; TCRdb holds only in-frame clones, not every one. Of more than 90,000 clones listed, about 78% are singletons. The source material was PBMCs. Receptor source: a woman between 40 and 55 years old in good health and CMV-seropositive.

V gene TRBV6-1 combines with J gene TRBJ2-7; D is possibly TRBD2 (6 bases). Germline-derived CDR1 and CDR2 are MNHNS and SASEGT. V dropped 3 bases and J dropped 5 bases, with 11 bases sitting between them. The CDR3 totals 13 residues. The CDR3 region is CASSEMKRDEQYF. The CDR3 DNA reads TGTGCCAGCAGTGAGATGAAGCGGGACGAGCAGTACTTC.

The CDR3 loop reads CASSLYLTSGRSYEQFF. The CDR3 nucleotides read TGTGCCAGCAGCTTATACCTCACTAGCGGGAGGTCGTATGAGCAGTTCTTC. This chain links TRBV7-2 with TRBJ2-1; 12 positions agree with TRBD2. Germline V CDR1 and CDR2: SGHTA, FQGNSA. The CDR3 is 17 residues long. Trimming took 2 bases from V and 8 from J; bases not matched to a gene: 10.

For this clone: The junction shows a germline mismatch at one end, possibly a read error. The chain uses TRBV7-9 and TRBJ2-5; no clear D. The length of the CDR3 is 12 residues. Germline CDR1 and CDR2: SEHNR and FQNEAQ (reference sequence). The CDR3 sequence is CSSSPERETQYF. As DNA, the CDR3 is TGTTCCAGCAGCCCAGAGAGGGAGACCCAGTACTTC.

This clone was recorded a few times. This chain links TRBV16 with TRBJ1-1; D remains ambiguous. This CDR3 contains 13 residues. Trimming took off 0 bases at V and 5 bases at J, with 7 bases between the two ends. Germline V CDR1 and CDR2: KGHSY, FQNENV. The CDR3 loop is CASSQSRWTEAFF. The CDR3 DNA reads as TGTGCCAGCAGCCAATCGCGCTGGACTGAAGCTTTCTTT.

V gene TRBV30 combines with J gene TRBJ1-3, with a possible D match to TRBD1 (6 bases). This CDR3 region has 13 residues. Germline CDR1 reads GTSNPN; CDR2 reads SVGIG (reference sequence). Between the trimmed V and J ends, which lost 8 bases and 0 bases, there was a span of 11 bases. CDR3: CARDTISGNTIYF. The CDR3 DNA sequence: TGTGCCCGGGACACTATCTCTGGAAACACCATATATTTT.

This chain joins TRBV18 and TRBJ2-2; 11 nucleotides line up with TRBD2. Unmatched junction bases numbered 10, after V lost 0 bases and J lost 7 bases. Germline V gene data show CDR1 as KGHSH and CDR2 as LQKENI. The CDR3 is made up of 18 amino acids. The CDR3 coding sequence is TGTGCCAGCTCACCACCGGGACTAGCGGCGTCCTCTGGCGGGGAGCTGTTTTTT. Its protein product is CASSPPGLAASSGGELFF.

The chain has TRBV2 and TRBJ2-3; 7 bases agree with TRBD2. The CDR3 has 13 amino acids. Germline CDR1 reads SNHLY; CDR2 reads FYNNEI. V trimming: 11 bases; J trimming: 4 bases; junction bases outside the gene matches: 9. CDR3 nucleotides: TGTGCCTGGACTAGGGGTGTGGCAGATACGCAGTATTTT. It yields the protein CAWTRGVADTQYF.

This clone appeared a single time. V gene TRBV5-4 combines with J gene TRBJ2-1; 8 nucleotides align to TRBD2. Trimming removed 0 bases from V and 3 bases from J; junction bases left unmatched: 5. CDR3 length: 16 residues. Germline V CDR1 and CDR2: SGHNT, YYREEE (reference sequence). Here the CDR3 DNA reads TGTGCCAGCAGCTTGGACGGGAGGGCCCTCTACAATGAGCAGTTCTTC. Its translation: CASSLDGRALYNEQFF.

V and J are TRBV5-6 and TRBJ1-1, with TRBD1 identical over 8 bases. Trimming at V came to 4 bases and at J to 3 bases, leaving 2 bases not matched to a gene. The germline CDR1 and CDR2 sequences are SGHDT and YYEEEE. This CDR3 is 13 amino acids long. The CDR3 DNA sequence: TGTGCCAGCAGCAAGGACAGGGACACTGAAGCTTTCTTT. It yields the protein CASSKDRDTEAFF.

In DNA, the CDR3 is TGTGCCAGCAGCTTAGTAGCACTGTTGGTGGAGACCCAGTACTTC. Amino acids: CASSLVALLVETQYF. V usage is TRBV7-8 and J usage is TRBJ2-5, with D unresolved. V dropped 1 base and J dropped 5 bases, with 14 bases sitting between them. The V gene's germline CDR1 is SGHVS and CDR2 FQNEAQ. The CDR3 extends over 15 amino acids.

This clone was detected once. The V call is TRBV9, the J call TRBJ1-4; 8 positions agree with TRBD1. J lost 5 bases, V lost 3 bases, and 3 bases had no gene match. Germline V CDR1 and CDR2: SGDLS, YYNGEE. This CDR3 is 14 amino acids long. The CDR3 nucleotides are TGTGCCAGCAGCGCCCAGGGGGCGAATGAAAAACTGTTTTTT. The encoded protein is CASSAQGANEKLFF.

This chain connects TRBV6-1 to TRBJ2-7, with D possibly being TRBD1 (5 bases). The germline V gene has CDR1 MNHNS and CDR2 SASEGT. V was pared by 4 bases and J by 0 bases, with 10 bases between. The length of the CDR3 is 14 residues. The CDR3 spells CASSVRQNSYEQYF. DNA of the CDR3: TGTGCCAGCAGTGTACGACAGAACTCCTACGAGCAGTACTTC.

The chain uses TRBV7-2 and TRBJ2-5, with TRBD2 matching 7 bases. The CDR3 is 15 residues long. J was trimmed by 4 bases and V by 5 bases; bases with no gene match: 10. CDR1 is SGHTA, CDR2 FQGNSA, per germline. The CDR3, as DNA: TGTGCCAGCAGCACTTACGGGAGGAGTGGAGAGACCCAGTACTTC. Its translation is CASSTYGRSGETQYF.

The gene calls are TRBV10-1 and TRBJ2-2; tentative D call: TRBD2 (6 bases). Germline assignment: CDR1 WNHNN and CDR2 SYGVQD (reference sequence). The V end was cut by 3 bases, the J end by 6 bases, with 14 bases between. The CDR3 is 15 residues long. The chain's CDR3 is CASSDPRRGPGELFF. The CDR3 nucleotides are TGCGCCAGCAGTGACCCAAGGAGGGGACCCGGGGAGCTGTTTTTT.

The rearrangement uses TRBV10-3 and TRBJ2-2; D is undetermined. V was trimmed by 5 bases and J by 7 bases, leaving 5 bases between them. Germline CDR1 reads ENHRY; CDR2 reads SYGVKD. This CDR3 contains 11 residues. CDR3 region: CAISSVGELFF. In DNA, the CDR3 is TGTGCCATCAGTTCCGTCGGGGAGCTGTTTTTT.

V is TRBV5-5 and J is TRBJ2-5, with 8 bases matching TRBD2. Trimming took 0 bases from V and 1 from J; bases not matched to a gene: 8. The CDR3 loop spans 17 amino acids. Germline V gene sequence: CDR1 SGHKS, CDR2 YYEKEE (reference sequence). CDR3 in amino acids: CASSLGGLSGGQETQYF. CDR3 DNA: TGTGCCAGCAGCTTGGGTGGCCTAAGCGGGGGCCAAGAGACCCAGTACTTC.

The V call is TRBV2, the J call TRBJ2-5; perhaps TRBD1 as D (5 bases). This CDR3 spans 15 amino acids. Trimming pared 3 bases from V and 1 base from J, leaving 12 bases between. Germline V lookup: CDR1 SNHLY, CDR2 FYNNEI. CDR3 residues: CASSELTGSQETQYF. The DNA for the CDR3 is TGTGCCAGCAGTGAGTTAACAGGTTCCCAAGAGACCCAGTACTTC.

V usage is TRBV27 and J usage is TRBJ1-6; 10 bases map to TRBD1. The CDR3 runs to 15 residues. The germline V gene encodes CDR1 MNHEY and CDR2 SMNVEV (reference sequence). Trimming at V came to 5 bases and at J to 7 bases, leaving 5 bases not matched to a gene. CDR3 DNA sequence: TGTGCCAGCAGTCCCGCGGGACAGGGGAATTCACCCCTCCACTTT. As protein: CASSPAGQGNSPLHF.

The V gene is TRBV19, the J gene TRBJ2-5; 16 nucleotides line up with TRBD2. Germline assignment: CDR1 LNHDA and CDR2 SQIVND (reference sequence). This CDR3 region has 18 residues. V shed 3 bases, J shed 1 base, and the junction held 5 bases outside the gene matches. This CDR3 reads CASSMWGLAGGLQETQYF. In nucleotides, the CDR3 is TGTGCCAGTAGTATGTGGGGACTAGCGGGAGGGCTCCAAGAGACCCAGTACTTC.

V is TRBV6-5 and J is TRBJ1-3; 7 positions match TRBD1. Germline V gene sequence: CDR1 MNHEY, CDR2 SVGAGI. The J segment lost 1 base and the V segment lost 5 bases, leaving 5 bases of the junction unmatched. This CDR3 contains 15 residues. CDR3 in DNA: TGTGCCAGCAGTACCCAGGGGGTTTCTGGAAACACCATATATTTT. It is translated as CASSTQGVSGNTIYF.

The rearrangement joins TRBV29-1 to TRBJ2-5, with 8 bases matching TRBD2. CDR3 length: 17 amino acids. The J segment lost 0 bases and the V segment lost 4 bases, leaving 13 bases of the junction unmatched. Germline V CDR1 and CDR2: SQVTM, ANQGSEA. In DNA form, the CDR3 reads TGCAGCGTTGCCGGGACGGGAGGGGGTCTTAACCAAGAGACCCAGTACTTC. Encoded protein: CSVAGTGGGLNQETQYF.

The V and J genes are TRBV28 and TRBJ2-7; TRBD2 is a possible D gene (5 bases). Trimming removed 10 bases from V and 3 bases from J, with 19 bases in between. Germline V lookup: CDR1 MDHEN, CDR2 SYDVKM. There are 14 residues in the CDR3. The CDR3 DNA sequence: TGTGCCACGCTCCCTACGGGGAAGGGCTACGAGCAGTACTTC. It yields the protein CATLPTGKGYEQYF. Full variable domain (outside the CDR3, taken from reference TRBV28 and TRBJ2-7): DVKVTQSSRYLVKRTGEKVFLECVQDMDHENMFWYRQDPGLGLRLIYFSYDVKMKEKGDIPEGYSVSREKKERFSLILESASTNQTSMYLCATLPTGKGYEQYFGPGTRLTVT.

This clone appeared once. The J gene is TRBJ2-3, the V gene TRBV5-1; 12 nucleotides match TRBD2. The CDR3 has 16 residues. J was trimmed by 1 base and V by 5 bases; bases with no gene match: 5. Germline CDR1 is SGHRS and CDR2 is YFSETQ. CDR3 in amino acids: CASRGTSGHGTDTQYF. CDR3 DNA sequence: TGCGCCAGCAGGGGGACTAGCGGGCATGGCACAGATACGCAGTATTTT.

This clone was observed a few times. The CDR3 nucleotides are TGTGCCAGCAGTTTTCCTTTAGCAGGACAGTATAACGAAGAGACCCAGTACTTC. Translation gives CASSFPLAGQYNEETQYF. The chain has TRBV28 and TRBJ2-5, with D possibly TRBD1 on 6 matching bases. With 3 bases removed from V and 3 bases from J, the gap between germline ends came to 23 bases. The CDR3 totals 18 residues. Germline CDR1 MDHEN, CDR2 SYDVKM.

The chain joins TRBV9 to TRBJ2-1; 8 nucleotides match TRBD2. This CDR3 region has 15 residues. The germline CDR1 and CDR2 sequences are SGDLS and YYNGEE. The V and J ends lost 0 bases and 4 bases, in that order; junction bases with no gene match: 3. DNA of the CDR3: TGTGCCAGCAGCGTAGGACTAGCGATGTACAATGAGCAGTTCTTC. It specifies CASSVGLAMYNEQFF. Drawing the rest from reference TRBV9 and TRBJ2-1, the complete variable domain is DSGVTQTPKHLITATGQRVTLRCSPRSGDLSVYWYQQSLDQGLQFLIQYYNGEERAKGNILERFSAQQFPDLHSELNLSSLELGDSALYFCASSVGLAMYNEQFFGPGTRLTVL.